The subject of this entry is one TCR beta chain. This entry is derived from a study of T-cell memory formation after mild COVID-19. V lost 9 bases and J lost 4; bases outside the gene matches: 14. From germline, CDR1 is MRHNA and CDR2 SNTAGT. This CDR3 spans 16 amino acids. Each CDR3 protein gets one entry after TCRdb re-called the 5' RACE reads with MiXCR. The sample records 120,000 to 150,000 distinct CDR3 sequences, around 15% being singletons. The sample consisted of PBMCs or a T cell subset sorted from them (not recorded which). The J gene is TRBJ2-1, the V gene TRBV6-4, with TRBD2 matching 8 bases. The sequence was collected from an adult woman who had mild COVID-19 (a few samples of this study predate the infection). Cell type and time point are not known. The CDR3 region has the DNA TGTGCCAGGACTCCCCCAGGCGGGAGGCAGTACAATGAGCAGTTCTTC. Its translation: CARTPPGGRQYNEQFF.